These 5 T cell receptor beta chains were all obtained from the same sample, sequenced in a study of cytomegalovirus exposure and HLA in healthy donors. In the PCR, 60 Vbeta and 13 Jbeta primers were used. Generated by immunoSEQ multiplex PCR, the TCRdb table keeps only in-frame clones and is missing some. The sample lists roughly 150,000 clones, about 75% seen once, with about 11% in the top ten. Material: PBMCs. These receptors were collected from a man aged 18 to 29 in good health and CMV-seropositive.

The rearrangement joins TRBV7-9 to TRBJ2-1; a weak D match, TRBD2 (6 bases). Germline lookup yields CDR1 SEHNR and CDR2 FQNEAQ (reference sequence). Trimming pared 7 bases from V and 3 bases from J, leaving 10 bases between. The CDR3 loop spans 13 amino acids. The chain's CDR3 is CASIPRDYNEQFF. CDR3 DNA: TGTGCCAGCATACCGCGGGACTACAATGAGCAGTTCTTC.

This clone has more than one count but fewer than ten. The chain recombines TRBV19 with TRBJ2-1, with a weak D call TRBD2 (5 bases). This CDR3 spans 14 amino acids. Germline V gives CDR1 LNHDA, CDR2 SQIVND (reference sequence). The V end was cut by 3 bases, the J end by 5 bases, with 11 bases between. Written as DNA, the CDR3 is TGTGCCAGTAGTATTGCCCTCGGGGACAATGAGCAGTTCTTC. It is translated as CASSIALGDNEQFF.

On this clone itself: Relative to the germline gene, one junction end is altered; a read error may explain this. The same CDR3 arises from other DNA sequences in this sample as well. The chain carries TRBV5-1 and TRBJ1-1, with TRBD1 matching over 8 bases. Germline V lookup: CDR1 SGHRS, CDR2 YFSETQ. The CDR3 is made up of 18 amino acids. CDR3 sequence: CASSLGHPGGQGGSEAFF. DNA for the CDR3: TGCGCCAGCAGCTTGGGACACCCGGGAGGACAGGGAGGATCTGAAGCCTTCTTT.

The chain uses TRBV11-2 and TRBJ2-3; tentatively, D is TRBD2 (6 bases). Germline loops: CDR1 SGHAT, CDR2 FQNNGV. The CDR3 spans 14 residues. The ends were cut back, 6 bases at V and 0 bases at J, with 10 bases in the middle. DNA of the CDR3: TGTGCCAGCAGTCCAGGGAGGAGCACAGATACGCAGTATTTT. It encodes CASSPGRSTDTQYF. Full variable domain (outside the CDR3, taken from reference TRBV11-2 and TRBJ2-3): EAGVAQSPRYKIIEKRQSVAFWCNPISGHATLYWYQQILGQGPKLLIQFQNNGVVDDSQLPKDRFSAERLKGVDSTLKIQPAKLEDSAVYLCASSPGRSTDTQYFGPGTRLTVL.

The chain links TRBV12-5 to TRBJ2-3; TRBD1 might be the D (5 bases). This CDR3 has 14 residues. V dropped 7 bases and J dropped 5 bases, with 16 bases sitting between them. Germline V gene data show CDR1 as LGHNT and CDR2 as FRNRAP. CDR3 in amino acids: CASAPQGTLDTQYF. In nucleotides, the CDR3 is TGTGCTAGTGCCCCTCAGGGTACCCTAGATACGCAGTATTTT.